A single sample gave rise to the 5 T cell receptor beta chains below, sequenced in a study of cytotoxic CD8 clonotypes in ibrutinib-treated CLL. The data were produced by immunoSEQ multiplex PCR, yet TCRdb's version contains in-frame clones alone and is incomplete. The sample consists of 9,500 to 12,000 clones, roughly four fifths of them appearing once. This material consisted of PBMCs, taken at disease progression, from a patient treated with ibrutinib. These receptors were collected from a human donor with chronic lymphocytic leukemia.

CDR3 in DNA: TGCGCCAGCAGCTTGGCAGGCAGGGGGCATGAGACCCAGTACTTC. It is translated as CASSLAGRGHETQYF. The chain couples TRBV5-1 to TRBJ2-5, with 8 nucleotides matching TRBD1. Looked up from germline, CDR1 is SGHRS and CDR2 is YFSETQ. V lost 0 bases and J lost 5; bases outside the gene matches: 6. CDR3 length equals 15 residues.

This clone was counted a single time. CDR3: CASSAGGNTEAFF. The CDR3 DNA reads TGTGCCAGCAGCGCGGGAGGGAACACTGAAGCTTTCTTT. V usage is TRBV11-2 and J usage is TRBJ1-1; D gene unclear. Germline V lookup: CDR1 SGHAT, CDR2 FQNNGV. The CDR3 totals 13 residues. Between the trimmed V and J ends, which lost 5 bases and 1 base, there was a span of 8 bases.

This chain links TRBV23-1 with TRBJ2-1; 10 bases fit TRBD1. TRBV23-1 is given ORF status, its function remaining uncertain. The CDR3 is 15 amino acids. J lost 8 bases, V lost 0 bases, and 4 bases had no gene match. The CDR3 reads CASSQSGQGVYEQFF. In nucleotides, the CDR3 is TGCGCCAGCAGTCAATCTGGACAGGGGGTCTATGAGCAGTTCTTC.

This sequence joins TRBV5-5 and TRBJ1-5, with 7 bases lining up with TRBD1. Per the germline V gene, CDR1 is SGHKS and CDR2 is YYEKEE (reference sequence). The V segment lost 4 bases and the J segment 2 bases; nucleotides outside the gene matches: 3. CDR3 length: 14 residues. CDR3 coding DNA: TGTGCCAGCAGCGGAGGACAGGGCAATCAGCCCCAGCATTTT. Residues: CASSGGQGNQPQHF.

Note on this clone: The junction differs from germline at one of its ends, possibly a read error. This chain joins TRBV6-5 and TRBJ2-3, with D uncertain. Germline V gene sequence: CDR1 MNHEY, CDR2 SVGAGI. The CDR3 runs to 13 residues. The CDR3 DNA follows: TGTGCCAGCAGTTCACAGCCCACAAATACGCAGTATTTT. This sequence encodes CASSSQPTNTQYF.